This entry describes one TCR beta chain. The entry originates in a study of blood T cell repertoires in COVID-19. Study details: Samples came from the United States, Italy and Spain, spanning acute and convalescent COVID-19. Sources were T cells, B-cell-depleted T cells, or PBMCs; the material itself was cDNA or gDNA.

This CDR3 is 12 amino acids long. V was pared by 0 bases and J by 5 bases, with 7 bases between. Germline assignment: CDR1 SQVTM and CDR2 ANQGSEA. In the source study's methods: Reference gene primer amplification yielded estimated nucleated cell counts. Clones were read by immunoSEQ multiplex PCR, and TCRdb kept only the in-frame ones, dropping some. The V and J calls and clone size are taken from that table; D and trimming were inferred from the DNA. The sample includes some 200,000 clones, around four fifths seen only once; the top ten take about 0.91%. Seattle-derived patients entered the study during active infection and were followed longitudinally.

The source of this sequence is a man in his fifties or sixties with COVID-19, enrolled during active disease. J is TRBJ1-2 and V is TRBV29-1; D not certain. Sequencing used peripheral blood. Written as DNA, the CDR3 is TGCAGCGTTGAAGATGAGCGATATGGCTACACCTTC. It is translated as CSVEDERYGYTF. The complete variable domain, with remaining parts taken from reference TRBV29-1 and TRBJ1-2, reads SAVISQKPSRDICQRGTSLTIQCQVDSQVTMMFWYRQQPGQSLTLIATANQGSEATYESGFVIDKFPISRPNLTFSTLTVSNMSPEDSSIYLCSVEDERYGYTFGSGTRLTVV.